This record covers a single T cell receptor (beta chain). Its antigen is not identified. Primers: 60 Vbeta forward and 13 Jbeta reverse. Clones were sequenced by immunoSEQ multiplex PCR, and TCRdb holds only the in-frame ones, with some missing. In the table there are approximately 170,000 clones, under 85% of which are singletons. The sample originates from a study of cytomegalovirus exposure and HLA in healthy donors. Across the whole study: Unique TCRs from HLA-typed donors, approximately 80 million of them, were held in an early data release. Whole-study results and caveats: Serostatus for CMV was the only available immune exposure information. Later analysis identified a missense DCLRE1C variant that was linked to TCR beta V- and J-gene trimming.

Trimming at V came to 5 bases and at J to 2 bases, leaving 10 bases not matched to a gene. Germline values: CDR1 SGHDN, CDR2 FVKESK. The CDR3 spans 16 residues. The sequence was obtained from a man aged 50 to 59 in good health and CMV-seropositive. V gene TRBV14 combines with J gene TRBJ2-7, with 9 bases lining up with TRBD2. Sequencing was done on a sample of PBMCs. The CDR3 bases are TGTGCCAGCAGCGATTCAAGCGGGGGGTACCCCTACGAGCAGTACTTC. Its protein product is CASSDSSGGYPYEQYF.